Listed below are T cell receptor beta chains from one sample, sequenced in a study of chemoradiotherapy in HPV16-positive cancers. Here immunoSEQ multiplex PCR was the method, and the copy in TCRdb shows in-frame clones only, minus some. Of 8,000 or so clones in the sample, about two thirds were seen once. Sample acquisition took place from a patient who underwent chemoradiotherapy. The receptors were sampled from a human donor with HPV-associated anogenital cancer. CDR3s include the opening cysteine and the closing phenylalanine or tryptophan.

J: TRBJ2-2; V: TRBV7-9; CDR3: CASSSGRVTSGGYTGELFF
J: TRBJ2-7; V: TRBV2; CDR3: CASRTPGQGSYEQYF
J: TRBJ2-3; V: TRBV11-2; CDR3: CASSSQQDTQYF
J: TRBJ1-1; V: TRBV14; CDR3: CASSQWGVYAENTEAFF
J: TRBJ1-2; V: TRBV25-1; CDR3: CASRAPGHFYGYTF
J: TRBJ2-2; V: TRBV19; CDR3: CASSIQALNAGELFF
J: TRBJ2-1; V: TRBV27; CDR3: CASSHTGTGVNNEQFF
J: TRBJ1-2; V: TRBV4-1; CDR3: CASTTAAPLRTLNYGYTF
J: TRBJ2-3; V: TRBV11-3; CDR3: CASSPQGADTQYF
J: TRBJ1-1; V: TRBV25-1; CDR3: CASSEPGDREAFF
J: .; V: TRBV14; CDR3: CASRPWGGQGNEQYF
J: TRBJ1-2; V: TRBV13; CDR3: CASSLGRRTEVHGYTF
J: TRBJ2-1; V: TRBV5-6; CDR3: CASSFAYNEQFF
J: TRBJ2-7; V: TRBV6-4; CDR3: CASSDSRTSGGIPHYEQYF
J: TRBJ1-2; V: TRBV27; CDR3: CASSFRGVAGPYGYTF
J: TRBJ2-2; V: TRBV7-9; CDR3: CASSRTGSAGELFF
J: TRBJ1-2; V: TRBV9; CDR3: CASSKPNYGYTF
J: TRBJ1-2; V: TRBV6-6; CDR3: CASRYYGQAYTF
J: TRBJ2-1; V: TRBV2; CDR3: CASSYAENEQFF
J: TRBJ2-1; V: TRBV28; CDR3: CASSSDYGSSSYNEQFF
J: TRBJ2-1; V: TRBV11-3; CDR3: CASSLGRERSYNEQFF
J: TRBJ2-1; V: TRBV10-3; CDR3: CAISPPDGNEQFF
J: TRBJ2-2; V: TRBV6-4; CDR3: CASSDRDTGELFF
J: TRBJ2-2; V: TRBV15; CDR3: CATSTTNLPRQGVRTNTGELFF
J: TRBJ2-5; V: TRBV7-7; CDR3: CASSLNLGQETQYF
J: TRBJ1-6; V: TRBV30; CDR3: CAWTKKLSYNSPLHF
J: TRBJ2-3; V: TRBV7-2; CDR3: CASSLGSWGTDTQYF
J: TRBJ1-3; V: TRBV4-1; CDR3: CASAHDAGNTIYF
J: TRBJ1-6; V: TRBV2; CDR3: CASTRRQGRGEPLHF
J: TRBJ1-1; V: TRBV25-1; CDR3: CASTPRGGIEAFF
J: TRBJ1-1; V: TRBV28; CDR3: CASSSPGSNTEAFF
J: TRBJ1-2; V: TRBV27; CDR3: CASSLYVGREDGYTF
J: TRBJ1-4; V: TRBV28; CDR3: CASRGTLRAEGEKLFF
J: TRBJ1-2; V: TRBV19; CDR3: CASSRGARNGYTF
J: TRBJ2-7; V: TRBV7-2; CDR3: CASSHSYEQYF
J: TRBJ1-3; V: TRBV30; CDR3: CAWIPGEVGGNTIYF
J: TRBJ1-2; V: TRBV20-1; CDR3: CSASETEFRF
J: TRBJ2-7; V: TRBV5-6; CDR3: CASSFLQGNVQYF
J: TRBJ1-5; V: TRBV10-3; CDR3: CAISATGGIGQPQHF
J: TRBJ2-4; V: TRBV5-4; CDR3: CASSNEVPGKNIQYF